This TCR beta chain was identified during a study of cytomegalovirus exposure and HLA in healthy donors. In the PCR, 60 Vbeta and 13 Jbeta primers were used. Method: immunoSEQ multiplex PCR; TCRdb's copy keeps in-frame clones and lacks some. The listing contains approximately 93,000 clones. The sequenced material came from PBMCs. This TCR was sampled from a woman aged 30 to 39 in good health and CMV-seronegative.

CDR3 in amino acids: CASSLIGTEGTNEQFF. In nucleotides, the CDR3 is TGTGCCAGCAGTTTAATCGGGACAGAAGGGACCAATGAGCAGTTCTTC. The rearrangement joins TRBV28 to TRBJ2-1; 7 bases match TRBD1. The junction had 10 bases not matched to a gene; V was cut back by 2 bases and J by 6 bases. This CDR3 is built from 16 residues. CDR1 is MDHEN and CDR2 is SYDVKM in the germline V gene.